The clone carrying this TCR beta chain has a single count. The sample comes from a study of cytomegalovirus exposure and HLA in healthy donors. The PCR employed 60 Vbeta primers together with 13 Jbeta primers. Generated by immunoSEQ multiplex PCR, the TCRdb table keeps only in-frame clones and is missing some. The data show about 83,000 clones, about 81% seen once. CDR1 is SGHNT and CDR2 is YYREEE in the germline V gene (reference sequence). This CDR3 has 13 amino acids. V lost 5 bases and J lost 2; bases outside the gene matches: 0. This sequence joins TRBV5-4 and TRBJ1-4, with TRBD1 matching over 7 bases. Material for sequencing was PBMCs. This sequence was found in a man aged 55-75 years in good health and CMV-seronegative. CDR3 nucleotide sequence: TGTGCCAGCAGGACAGGGACTAATGAAAAACTGTTTTTT. This gives the protein CASRTGTNEKLFF.